What follows describes a single T cell receptor beta chain. The data belong to a study of blood T cell repertoires in COVID-19. The overall study: Acute and convalescent COVID-19 samples came from the United States, Italy and Spain. PBMCs, B-cell-depleted T cells, or T cells provided the cDNA or gDNA that made up the material.

In the original processing: Reference gene primer amplification gave estimated nucleated cell counts. The table came from immunoSEQ multiplex PCR; TCRdb's copy has only in-frame clones and leaves some out. Clonal size and the V and J genes are those of that table, whereas D and trimming came from the DNA. The data hold roughly 250,000 clones, with around 83% observed a single time. Germline V lookup: CDR1 MNHEY, CDR2 SVGEGT. V dropped 2 bases and J dropped 1 base, with 14 bases sitting between them. The CDR3 has 16 residues. The sequence was obtained from a woman between 45 and 60 years old with acute or convalescent COVID-19. This chain links TRBV6-2 or TRBV6-3 with TRBJ1-1; D perhaps matches TRBD1 (6 bases). Sequencing input: peripheral blood. In nucleotides, the CDR3 is TGTGCCAGCAGTTACGGCGGTAAAGGGGGGAACACTGAAGCTTTCTTT. Its protein product is CASSYGGKGGNTEAFF.